These 9 T cell receptor beta chains originate from one sample sequenced in a study of blood T cell repertoires in COVID-19. The assay was immunoSEQ multiplex PCR, and TCRdb's table has in-frame clones only and misses some. In the table there are 150,000 to 200,000 clones, 80% to 90% of which are singletons. The sequencing input was peripheral blood. The source of these receptors is a woman aged 80 or older with COVID-19, enrolled during active disease.

The table lists this clone with a count of one. The chain recombines TRBV7-2 with TRBJ1-2, with 11 positions matching TRBD1. There are 17 residues in the CDR3. The germline V gene encodes CDR1 SGHTA and CDR2 FQGNSA. V was pared by 2 bases and J by 2 bases, with 7 bases of the junction left unmatched. Here the CDR3 DNA reads TGTGCCAGCAGCTTAATAGGGACAGGGGGGACGAACTATGGCTACACCTTC. Encoded protein: CASSLIGTGGTNYGYTF.

The J gene is TRBJ1-2, the V gene TRBV5-4; 12 positions match TRBD1. The CDR3 spans 15 residues. Germline loops: CDR1 SGHNT, CDR2 YYREEE (reference sequence). With 4 bases clipped from V and 8 bases from J, the junction kept 9 bases outside the gene matches. CDR3 bases: TGTGCCAGCAGCGTGCCGGGACAGGGGGCTGGAGGCTACACCTTC. Protein sequence: CASSVPGQGAGGYTF.

The V call is TRBV19, the J call TRBJ1-2, with a possible D match to TRBD1 (6 bases). Trimming took off 3 bases at V and 0 bases at J, with 11 bases between the two ends. The germline gives CDR1 LNHDA, CDR2 SQIVND (reference sequence). The CDR3 spans 15 residues. CDR3 sequence reads: CASSILAGANYGYTF. CDR3 DNA: TGTGCCAGTAGTATTCTGGCAGGGGCTAACTATGGCTACACCTTC.

There are a few counts of this clone. In DNA form, the CDR3 reads TGTGCCAGCAGCTCCTCTAGCGGGAGAGGCGGGGAGCTGTTTTTT. Its protein product is CASSSSSGRGGELFF. The genes are TRBV7-9 and TRBJ2-2, with 10 nucleotides matching TRBD2. Germline values: CDR1 SEHNR, CDR2 FQNEAQ (reference sequence). The CDR3 consists of 15 residues. V was clipped by 4 bases and J by 7 bases; unmatched bases: 6.

This chain joins TRBV6-2 or TRBV6-3 and TRBJ1-2; D is perhaps TRBD1 (6 bases). Trimming left V 2 bases short and J 7 bases short, with 11 bases between. The CDR3 spans 13 residues. Germline V gene data show CDR1 as MNHEY and CDR2 as SVGEGT. CDR3 coding DNA: TGTGCCAGCAGTTACCCACAGGGAATTGGCTACACCTTC. Its protein product is CASSYPQGIGYTF.

The V call is TRBV10-3, the J call TRBJ2-3; TRBD1 might be the D (6 bases). The CDR3 contains 17 residues. CDR1 is ENHRY and CDR2 is SYGVKD in the germline V gene. The V end lost 3 bases, the J end lost 0 bases, and 16 bases lay between the germline ends. Here the CDR3 DNA reads TGTGCCATCAGTGACCCCAGGGGAGCCAGTAGCACAGATACGCAGTATTTT. Encoded protein: CAISDPRGASSTDTQYF.

This chain links TRBV24-1 with TRBJ1-5; 10 bases align to TRBD1. Trimming at V came to 6 bases and at J to 4 bases, leaving 5 bases not matched to a gene. Germline V lookup: CDR1 KGHDR, CDR2 SFDVKD. The CDR3 consists of 15 residues. Here the CDR3 reads CATSPSGQGNQPQHF. DNA of the CDR3: TGTGCCACCAGTCCTTCGGGACAGGGGAATCAGCCCCAGCATTTT.

This clone has at least ten counts. The rearrangement uses TRBV28 and TRBJ2-7; TRBD1 agrees at 12 bases. The junction had 9 bases not matched to a gene; V was cut back by 2 bases and J by 7 bases. Per the germline V gene, CDR1 is MDHEN and CDR2 is SYDVKM. The length of the CDR3 is 16 residues. For the CDR3, the DNA is TGTGCCAGCAGTTTAGGTTGGGACAGGGGGCGGAGGGAGCAGTACTTC. Encoded protein: CASSLGWDRGRREQYF.

This clone appeared once. V and J are TRBV9 and TRBJ2-7; D is perhaps TRBD2 (6 bases). The CDR3 is 13 residues long. Germline CDR1 reads SGDLS; CDR2 reads YYNGEE. V shed 4 bases and J shed 6 bases, with 14 bases lying between them. CDR3 amino acids: CASSTLQEGEQYF. CDR3 DNA sequence: TGTGCCAGCAGCACCCTCCAGGAGGGCGAGCAGTACTTC.